This entry concerns a single TCR beta chain. Its antigen is unknown. V trimming: 5 bases; J trimming: 9 bases; junction bases outside the gene matches: 0. CDR1 and CDR2 from the germline V gene are SQVTM and ANQGSEA. The CDR3 runs to 11 residues. PCR used 60 Vbeta primers and 13 Jbeta primers. Assay used: immunoSEQ multiplex PCR; TCRdb lists only in-frame clones, some missing. The profile shows just over 95,000 clones, about 81% of them singletons. These data come from a study of cytomegalovirus exposure and HLA in healthy donors. Study-wide findings and caveats: Segments of the TCR beta V type were, in most cases, productive about 87% or about 30% of the time in an earlier analysis. The study recorded about 160 TCR beta chains that were cytomegalovirus-associated. Later work showed greater clonal expansion in HLA-associated TCR beta chains than in equally common others. Sequencing had likely introduced a cluster of highly shared sequence variants as an artifact.

Sample: PBMCs. This clonotype originated in a woman between 40 and 50 years old in good health and CMV-seropositive. V usage is TRBV29-1 and J usage is TRBJ2-1; 11 nucleotides align to TRBD2. The CDR3 region is CSVLAGGEQFF. For the CDR3, the DNA is TGCAGCGTTCTAGCGGGGGGTGAGCAGTTCTTC.